These T cell receptor beta chains were read from a single sample in a study of cytomegalovirus exposure and HLA in healthy donors. Here immunoSEQ multiplex PCR was the method, and the copy in TCRdb shows in-frame clones only, minus some. There are around 400,000 clones in the sample; 80% to 90% occur only once, and roughly 0.82% lies in the top ten. The sequencing sample was made of PBMCs. All receptors derive from a young woman in good health and CMV-seronegative. The CDR3 runs from the conserved cysteine through the conserved F or W. The order of the fields is CDR3 length, V gene, clone size, J gene, D gene, CDR3 protein, CDR3 DNA. The D gene is left open where the match is weak. Only part of the rows carry a size: once, few, many, or a class if the clone is expanded.

cdr3_length: 14; v_call: TRBV15; clone_size: once; j_call: TRBJ1-4; d_call: NA; cdr3_aa: CATSRVIGNEKLFF; cdr3_nt: TGTGCCACCAGCCGGGTCATCGGTAATGAAAAACTGTTTTTT
cdr3_length: 16; v_call: TRBV4-1; clone_size: NA; j_call: TRBJ2-7; d_call: TRBD1; cdr3_aa: CASSQVGQGSIYEQYF; cdr3_nt: TGCGCCAGCAGCCAAGTCGGACAGGGGTCTATCTACGAGCAGTACTTC
cdr3_length: 13; v_call: TRBV7-9; clone_size: few; j_call: TRBJ1-5; d_call: NA; cdr3_aa: CASTTEGGQPQHF; cdr3_nt: TGTGCCAGCACTACCGAGGGAGGTCAGCCCCAGCATTTT
cdr3_length: 14; v_call: TRBV6-6; clone_size: NA; j_call: TRBJ1-4; d_call: TRBD1; cdr3_aa: CASSYGTGQAELFF; cdr3_nt: TGTGCCAGCAGTTACGGGACGGGACAGGCGGAACTGTTTTTT
cdr3_length: 17; v_call: TRBV18; clone_size: NA; j_call: TRBJ2-3; d_call: NA; cdr3_aa: CASSPMASAGNTDTQYF; cdr3_nt: TGTGCCAGCTCACCAATGGCTTCGGCGGGAAACACAGATACGCAGTATTTT
cdr3_length: 18; v_call: TRBV4-1; clone_size: once; j_call: TRBJ1-3; d_call: NA; cdr3_aa: CASSQDRDNAHSGNTIYF; cdr3_nt: TGCGCCAGCAGCCAAGACCGGGACAACGCGCACTCTGGAAACACCATATATTTT
cdr3_length: 15; v_call: TRBV19; clone_size: NA; j_call: TRBJ1-1; d_call: NA; cdr3_aa: CASSIGGGSNTEAFF; cdr3_nt: TGTGCCAGTAGTATAGGCGGGGGGAGTAACACTGAAGCTTTCTTT
cdr3_length: 16; v_call: TRBV5-6; clone_size: NA; j_call: TRBJ2-7; d_call: NA; cdr3_aa: CASSLLLERTPYEQYF; cdr3_nt: TGTGCCAGCAGCCTGCTTCTTGAGCGGACTCCCTACGAGCAGTACTTC
cdr3_length: 11; v_call: TRBV2; clone_size: NA; j_call: TRBJ1-1; d_call: NA; cdr3_aa: CASSGQARAFF; cdr3_nt: TGTGCCAGCAGTGGACAGGCCCGGGCTTTCTTT
cdr3_length: 15; v_call: TRBV6-5; clone_size: NA; j_call: TRBJ2-6; d_call: NA; cdr3_aa: CASIGSDSGANVLTF; cdr3_nt: TGTGCCAGCATCGGGTCGGACTCTGGGGCCAACGTCCTGACTTTC
cdr3_length: 14; v_call: TRBV27; clone_size: NA; j_call: TRBJ1-5; d_call: TRBD1; cdr3_aa: CASSGQGRYQPQHF; cdr3_nt: TGTGCCAGCAGCGGACAGGGACGATATCAGCCCCAGCATTTT
cdr3_length: 14; v_call: TRBV30; clone_size: NA; j_call: TRBJ1-1; d_call: NA; cdr3_aa: CAWSLGQLNTEAFF; cdr3_nt: TGTGCCTGGAGCCTAGGACAGTTGAACACTGAAGCTTTCTTT
cdr3_length: 18; v_call: TRBV4-2; clone_size: NA; j_call: TRBJ2-6; d_call: NA; cdr3_aa: CASSQVTGEVSGANVLTF; cdr3_nt: TGTGCCAGCAGCCAAGTCACGGGAGAGGTCTCTGGGGCCAACGTCCTGACTTTC
cdr3_length: 16; v_call: TRBV7-3; clone_size: once; j_call: TRBJ2-3; d_call: TRBD2; cdr3_aa: CASSLTTSGYTDTQYF; cdr3_nt: TGTGCCAGCAGCTTAACGACTAGCGGCTACACAGATACGCAGTATTTT
cdr3_length: 13; v_call: TRBV4-1; clone_size: NA; j_call: TRBJ2-3; d_call: NA; cdr3_aa: CASSQVVTDTQYF; cdr3_nt: TGCGCCAGCAGCCAAGTAGTTACAGATACGCAGTATTTT
cdr3_length: 16; v_call: TRBV27; clone_size: NA; j_call: TRBJ2-5; d_call: NA; cdr3_aa: CASRPWGVAGQETQYF; cdr3_nt: TGTGCCAGCAGACCTTGGGGAGTAGCCGGTCAAGAGACCCAGTACTTC
cdr3_length: 12; v_call: TRBV28; clone_size: NA; j_call: TRBJ2-7; d_call: NA; cdr3_aa: CAIQGWSYEQYF; cdr3_nt: TGTGCCATCCAGGGATGGTCCTACGAGCAGTACTTC
cdr3_length: 17; v_call: TRBV4-1; clone_size: few; j_call: TRBJ1-5; d_call: NA; cdr3_aa: CASSNPMEKASNQPQHF; cdr3_nt: TGCGCCAGCAGTAACCCCATGGAGAAGGCTAGCAATCAGCCCCAGCATTTT
cdr3_length: 13; v_call: TRBV11-2; clone_size: NA; j_call: TRBJ2-7; d_call: NA; cdr3_aa: CASSLGGSYEQYF; cdr3_nt: TGTGCCAGCAGCTTAGGCGGGTCTTACGAGCAGTACTTC
cdr3_length: 15; v_call: TRBV28; clone_size: NA; j_call: TRBJ1-1; d_call: NA; cdr3_aa: CASPPAGREATEAFF; cdr3_nt: TGTGCCAGCCCACCCGCGGGAAGGGAGGCCACTGAAGCTTTCTTT
cdr3_length: 14; v_call: TRBV2; clone_size: NA; j_call: TRBJ1-3; d_call: NA; cdr3_aa: CASSAGGGGNTIYF; cdr3_nt: TGTGCCAGCAGTGCAGGTGGTGGTGGAAACACCATATATTTT
cdr3_length: 15; v_call: TRBV5-1; clone_size: once; j_call: TRBJ1-1; d_call: TRBD1; cdr3_aa: CASSFDLGQGTEAFF; cdr3_nt: TGCGCCAGCAGCTTTGATCTGGGACAGGGAACTGAAGCTTTCTTT
cdr3_length: 14; v_call: TRBV19; clone_size: NA; j_call: TRBJ1-2; d_call: TRBD1; cdr3_aa: CASSIGDRNYGYTF; cdr3_nt: TGTGCCAGTAGTATCGGGGACAGAAACTATGGCTACACCTTC
cdr3_length: 15; v_call: TRBV6-6; clone_size: NA; j_call: TRBJ2-1; d_call: TRBD2; cdr3_aa: CASTSPSGRINEQFF; cdr3_nt: TGTGCCAGCACCTCCCCCAGCGGGAGGATCAATGAGCAGTTCTTC
cdr3_length: 13; v_call: TRBV15; clone_size: NA; j_call: TRBJ1-1; d_call: NA; cdr3_aa: CATSRDRQNGAFF; cdr3_nt: TGTGCCACCAGCAGAGATAGACAGAATGGGGCTTTCTTT
cdr3_length: 18; v_call: TRBV13; clone_size: NA; j_call: TRBJ2-1; d_call: NA; cdr3_aa: CASSFSRQALSSYNEQFF; cdr3_nt: TGTGCCAGCAGCTTTTCCCGACAGGCCTTGAGCTCCTACAATGAGCAGTTCTTC
cdr3_length: 17; v_call: TRBV7-3; clone_size: once; j_call: TRBJ2-3; d_call: TRBD1; cdr3_aa: CASSSPVTGGDTDTQYF; cdr3_nt: TGTGCCAGCAGCTCCCCCGTGACAGGGGGCGACACAGATACGCAGTATTTT
cdr3_length: 13; v_call: TRBV27; clone_size: NA; j_call: TRBJ2-1; d_call: NA; cdr3_aa: CASSLGSVNEQFF; cdr3_nt: TGTGCCAGCAGTTTAGGGAGCGTGAATGAGCAGTTCTTC
cdr3_length: 12; v_call: TRBV28; clone_size: NA; j_call: TRBJ2-7; d_call: TRBD2; cdr3_aa: CASSSGTSEQYF; cdr3_nt: TGTGCCAGCAGTTCCGGGACTAGCGAGCAGTACTTC
cdr3_length: 14; v_call: TRBV4-2; clone_size: NA; j_call: TRBJ2-1; d_call: NA; cdr3_aa: CASSQPETYKEQFF; cdr3_nt: TGTGCCAGCAGCCAGCCAGAGACTTACAAAGAGCAGTTCTTC
cdr3_length: 16; v_call: TRBV5-1; clone_size: NA; j_call: TRBJ2-1; d_call: TRBD2; cdr3_aa: CASSLAGLAGRNEQFF; cdr3_nt: TGCGCCAGCAGCTTGGCAGGACTAGCGGGCAGAAATGAGCAGTTCTTC
cdr3_length: 15; v_call: TRBV7-9; clone_size: few; j_call: TRBJ2-7; d_call: TRBD2; cdr3_aa: CASSLLGGGSYEQYF; cdr3_nt: TGTGCCAGCAGCTTACTGGGTGGCGGGAGCTACGAGCAGTACTTC
cdr3_length: 18; v_call: TRBV6-1; clone_size: NA; j_call: TRBJ1-5; d_call: NA; cdr3_aa: CASSEALLGRVGNQPQHF; cdr3_nt: TGTGCCAGCAGTGAAGCGCTTCTAGGCAGAGTGGGCAATCAGCCCCAGCATTTT
cdr3_length: 16; v_call: TRBV28; clone_size: NA; j_call: TRBJ1-5; d_call: NA; cdr3_aa: CASSRARERSNQPQHF; cdr3_nt: TGTGCCAGCAGTCGGGCGAGGGAACGGAGCAATCAGCCCCAGCATTTT
cdr3_length: 15; v_call: TRBV6-6; clone_size: NA; j_call: TRBJ1-3; d_call: NA; cdr3_aa: CASSTGTAAGNTIYF; cdr3_nt: TGTGCCAGCAGTACAGGCACGGCGGCTGGAAACACCATATATTTT
cdr3_length: 14; v_call: TRBV5-4; clone_size: NA; j_call: TRBJ2-3; d_call: NA; cdr3_aa: CASTLDTRTDTQYF; cdr3_nt: TGTGCCAGCACCCTGGACACTCGCACAGATACGCAGTATTTT
cdr3_length: 15; v_call: TRBV23-1; clone_size: NA; j_call: TRBJ2-5; d_call: NA; cdr3_aa: CASRGLGQLQETQYF; cdr3_nt: TGCGCCAGCAGGGGGCTTGGACAGCTTCAAGAGACCCAGTACTTC
cdr3_length: 16; v_call: TRBV5-1; clone_size: NA; j_call: TRBJ2-3; d_call: TRBD2; cdr3_aa: CASSSDSGGPTDTQYF; cdr3_nt: TGCGCCAGCAGCTCCGATAGCGGGGGACCCACAGATACGCAGTATTTT
cdr3_length: 15; v_call: TRBV6-1; clone_size: NA; j_call: TRBJ2-3; d_call: NA; cdr3_aa: CASSLPTGPTDTQYF; cdr3_nt: TGTGCCAGCAGTCTTCCTACAGGCCCCACAGATACGCAGTATTTT
cdr3_length: 14; v_call: TRBV10-1; clone_size: NA; j_call: TRBJ1-5; d_call: NA; cdr3_aa: CARTGLVSNQPQHF; cdr3_nt: TGCGCCAGGACGGGTCTGGTTAGCAATCAGCCCCAGCATTTT
cdr3_length: 15; v_call: TRBV7-9; clone_size: NA; j_call: TRBJ1-1; d_call: TRBD1; cdr3_aa: CASSAWTGLNTEAFF; cdr3_nt: TGTGCCAGCAGCGCCTGGACAGGTTTGAACACTGAAGCTTTCTTT
cdr3_length: 14; v_call: TRBV11-2; clone_size: NA; j_call: TRBJ2-7; d_call: TRBD1; cdr3_aa: CASSFWDSSYEQYF; cdr3_nt: TGTGCCAGCAGCTTTTGGGACAGCTCCTACGAGCAGTACTTC
cdr3_length: 13; v_call: TRBV6-1; clone_size: NA; j_call: TRBJ1-1; d_call: NA; cdr3_aa: CASSELGGTEAFF; cdr3_nt: TGTGCCAGCAGTGAATTGGGGGGGACTGAAGCTTTCTTT
cdr3_length: 16; v_call: TRBV6-6; clone_size: NA; j_call: TRBJ2-1; d_call: NA; cdr3_aa: CASSYPPGVVDNEQFF; cdr3_nt: TGTGCCAGCAGTTACCCTCCGGGAGTGGTCGACAATGAGCAGTTCTTC
cdr3_length: 14; v_call: TRBV27; clone_size: NA; j_call: TRBJ1-6; d_call: TRBD1; cdr3_aa: CASRGDRENSPLHF; cdr3_nt: TGTGCCAGCAGGGGGGACAGGGAGAATTCACCCCTCCACTTT
cdr3_length: 12; v_call: TRBV6-1; clone_size: NA; j_call: TRBJ2-2; d_call: TRBD1; cdr3_aa: CATRTGFWELFF; cdr3_nt: TGTGCCACCAGGACAGGTTTTTGGGAGCTGTTTTTT
cdr3_length: 16; v_call: TRBV2; clone_size: NA; j_call: TRBJ2-7; d_call: TRBD2; cdr3_aa: CASSESLAGGLYEQYF; cdr3_nt: TGTGCCAGCAGTGAATCGCTAGCGGGAGGACTGTACGAGCAGTACTTC
cdr3_length: 14; v_call: TRBV5-1; clone_size: NA; j_call: TRBJ2-5; d_call: NA; cdr3_aa: CASSLELAQETQYF; cdr3_nt: TGCGCCAGCAGCTTGGAACTAGCACAAGAGACCCAGTACTTC
cdr3_length: 15; v_call: TRBV1; clone_size: NA; j_call: TRBJ2-3; d_call: NA; cdr3_aa: CTSTPPGGATDTQYF; cdr3_nt: TGCACCAGCACACCTCCCGGGGGGGCCACAGATACGCAGTATTTT
cdr3_length: 15; v_call: TRBV29-1; clone_size: NA; j_call: TRBJ2-1; d_call: NA; cdr3_aa: CSVVLSFPMYNEQFF; cdr3_nt: TGCAGCGTTGTTTTGTCATTCCCTATGTACAATGAGCAGTTCTTC
cdr3_length: 15; v_call: TRBV5-4; clone_size: NA; j_call: TRBJ2-5; d_call: TRBD2; cdr3_aa: CASRAGGGIQETQYF; cdr3_nt: TGTGCCAGCAGAGCGGGGGGTGGGATTCAAGAGACCCAGTACTTC
cdr3_length: 14; v_call: TRBV27; clone_size: few; j_call: TRBJ2-2; d_call: NA; cdr3_aa: CASRERRLGGELFF; cdr3_nt: TGTGCCAGCCGAGAGCGGAGGCTTGGCGGGGAGCTGTTTTTT